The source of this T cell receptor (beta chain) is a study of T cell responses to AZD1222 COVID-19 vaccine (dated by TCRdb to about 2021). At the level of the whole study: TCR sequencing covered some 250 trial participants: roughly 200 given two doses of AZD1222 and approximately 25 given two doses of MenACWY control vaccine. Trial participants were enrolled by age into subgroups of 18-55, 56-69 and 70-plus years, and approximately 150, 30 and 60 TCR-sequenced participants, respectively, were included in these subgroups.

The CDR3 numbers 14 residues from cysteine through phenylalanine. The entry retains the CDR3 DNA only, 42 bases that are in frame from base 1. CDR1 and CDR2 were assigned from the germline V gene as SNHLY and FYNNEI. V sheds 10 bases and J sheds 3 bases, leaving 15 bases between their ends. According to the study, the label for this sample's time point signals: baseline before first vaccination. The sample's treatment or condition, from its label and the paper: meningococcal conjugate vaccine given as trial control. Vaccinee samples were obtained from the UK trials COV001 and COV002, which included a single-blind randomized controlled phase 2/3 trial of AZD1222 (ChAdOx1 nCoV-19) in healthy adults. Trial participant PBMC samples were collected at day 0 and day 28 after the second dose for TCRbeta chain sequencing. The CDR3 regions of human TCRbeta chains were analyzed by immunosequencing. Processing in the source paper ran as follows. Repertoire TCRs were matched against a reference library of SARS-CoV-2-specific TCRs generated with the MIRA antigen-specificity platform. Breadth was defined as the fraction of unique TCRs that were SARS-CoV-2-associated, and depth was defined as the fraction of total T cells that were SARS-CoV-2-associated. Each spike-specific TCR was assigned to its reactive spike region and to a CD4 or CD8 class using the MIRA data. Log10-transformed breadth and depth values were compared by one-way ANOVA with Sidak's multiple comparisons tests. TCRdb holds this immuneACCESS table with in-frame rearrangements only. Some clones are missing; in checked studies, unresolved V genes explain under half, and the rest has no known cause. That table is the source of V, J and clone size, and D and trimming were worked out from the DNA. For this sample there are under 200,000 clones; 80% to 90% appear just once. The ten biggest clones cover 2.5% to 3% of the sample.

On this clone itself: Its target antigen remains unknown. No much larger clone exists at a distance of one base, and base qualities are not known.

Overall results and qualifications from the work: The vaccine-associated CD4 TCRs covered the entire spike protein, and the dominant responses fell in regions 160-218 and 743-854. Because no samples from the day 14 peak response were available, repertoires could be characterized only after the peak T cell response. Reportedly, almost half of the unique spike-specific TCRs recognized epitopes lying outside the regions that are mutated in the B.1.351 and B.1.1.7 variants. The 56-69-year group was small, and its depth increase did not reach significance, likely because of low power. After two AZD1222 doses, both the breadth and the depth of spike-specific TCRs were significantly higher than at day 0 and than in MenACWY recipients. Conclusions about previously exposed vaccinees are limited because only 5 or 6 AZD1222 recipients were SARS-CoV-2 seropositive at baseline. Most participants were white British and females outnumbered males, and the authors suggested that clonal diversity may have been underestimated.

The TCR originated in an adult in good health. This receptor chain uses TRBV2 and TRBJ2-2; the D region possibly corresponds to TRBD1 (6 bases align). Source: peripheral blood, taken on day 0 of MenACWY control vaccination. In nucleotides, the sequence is TGTGCCACAGCGCGACAGGATTACACCGGGGAGCTGTTTTTT. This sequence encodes CATARQDYTGELFF. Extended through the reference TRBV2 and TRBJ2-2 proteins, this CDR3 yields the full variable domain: EPEVTQTPSHQVTQMGQEVILRCVPISNHLYFYWYRQILGQKVEFLVSFYNNEISEKSEIFDDQFSVERPDGSNFTLKIRSTKLEDSAMYFCATARQDYTGELFFGEGSRLTVL.